This T cell receptor (beta chain) was identified in a study of shared clonotypes between healthy human individuals. Assay used: immunoSEQ multiplex PCR; TCRdb lists only in-frame clones, some missing. The sample lists over a million clones, 78% occurring once. The CDR3 consists of 12 residues. V dropped 7 bases and J dropped 3 bases, with 10 bases sitting between them. CDR1 is SNHLY and CDR2 is FYNNEI in the germline V gene. The source of this sequence is a man between 18 and 29 years old in good health. Some clones in this sample may be carry-over from other donors' samples. The chain carries TRBV2 and TRBJ2-7; D gene ambiguous. The sequenced sample consisted of memory CD4+ T cells from PBMCs. Subset in this sample: CD45RA-negative fraction. Written as DNA, the CDR3 is TGTGCCAGCATGCTGCATGTCTACGAGCAGTACTTC. This encodes CASMLHVYEQYF.